This T cell receptor beta chain was documented in a study of T cell responses to AZD1222 COVID-19 vaccine. Study-wide findings and caveats: Dominant CD4 TCR responses targeted spike regions 160-218 and 743-854. Rises in breadth and depth of Spike-specific TCRs came after two AZD1222 doses. There were mostly white British donors and more females than males, and clonal diversity was possibly underestimated. The study reported that nearly half of spike-specific TCRs target unmutated variant regions.

With regard to this clone: The antigen remains unidentified.

Data came from immunoSEQ multiplex PCR; TCRdb stores just in-frame clones and leaves some out. The repertoire holds about 120,000 clones, with about 90% as singletons. This CDR3 is 15 amino acids long. Germline V gene data show CDR1 as GTSNPN and CDR2 as SVGIG (reference sequence). The germline V and J ends were trimmed by 6 bases and 0 bases, with 18 bases remaining between them. V and J are TRBV30 and TRBJ2-7, with a possible D match to TRBD2 (6 bases). This TCR derives from an adult in good health. Source: peripheral blood, taken on day 0 of MenACWY control vaccination. For the CDR3, the DNA is TGTGCCTGCCTCGCCAGGGACTCTCTCTCCTACGAGCAGTACTTC. Its translation is CACLARDSLSYEQYF.